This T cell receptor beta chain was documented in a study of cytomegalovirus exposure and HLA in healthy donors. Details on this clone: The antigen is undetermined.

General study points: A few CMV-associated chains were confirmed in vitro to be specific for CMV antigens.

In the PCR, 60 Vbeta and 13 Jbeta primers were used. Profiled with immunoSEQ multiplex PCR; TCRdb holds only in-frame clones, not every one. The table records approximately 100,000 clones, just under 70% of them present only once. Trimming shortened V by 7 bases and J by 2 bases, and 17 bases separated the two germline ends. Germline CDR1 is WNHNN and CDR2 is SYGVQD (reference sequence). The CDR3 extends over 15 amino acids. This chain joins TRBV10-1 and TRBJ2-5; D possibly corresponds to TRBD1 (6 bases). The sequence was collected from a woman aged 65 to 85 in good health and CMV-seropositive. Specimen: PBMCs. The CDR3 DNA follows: TGCGCCAGCATTTGGGGGCGCCACACTCAAGAGACCCAGTACTTC. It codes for CASIWGRHTQETQYF.